These 32 T cell receptor beta chains originate from one sample sequenced in a study of shared clonotypes between healthy human individuals. Sequencing used immunoSEQ multiplex PCR; TCRdb keeps in-frame clones, though not all of them. The sample has roughly 2.5 million clones, just over 90% seen once; the top ten hold 0.14%. Sequencing was performed on naive CD4+ T cells sorted from blood. Subset defined: CD45RA+ positively selected. These receptors came from a man aged 18-30 years in good health.

The rearrangement joins TRBV7-2 to TRBJ1-2; D gene uncertain. Trimming cost V 3 bases and J 0 bases, with 11 bases left between them. From germline, CDR1 is SGHTA and CDR2 FQGNSA. The CDR3 loop spans 15 amino acids. CDR3 nucleotide sequence: TGTGCCAGCAGCTTGGCAGCAACAGCTAACTATGGCTACACCTTC. Translation: CASSLAATANYGYTF.

The gene calls are TRBV10-3 and TRBJ1-2, with D unclear. Germline lookup yields CDR1 ENHRY and CDR2 SYGVKD. The V and J ends lost 11 bases and 4 bases respectively, with 26 bases between them. The CDR3 runs 16 residues. In DNA form, the CDR3 reads TGTGCCGCGCAGAACGATGCGGGTGGAGAGGGCTATGGCTACACCTTC. Protein: CAAQNDAGGEGYGYTF.

This clone was seen a handful of times. Other DNA sequences within the sample encode an identical CDR3. The chain employs TRBV30 and TRBJ1-1; no clear D gene. The CDR3 totals 12 residues. Germline V CDR1 and CDR2: GTSNPN, SVGIG (reference sequence). V lost 1 base and J 1 base, leaving 4 bases between the germline ends. The CDR3, as DNA: TGTGCCTGGAGTGGGGGGAACACTGAAGCTTTCTTT. It is translated as CAWSGGNTEAFF.

The chain is built from TRBV23-1 and TRBJ2-7; possibly TRBD1 for D (5 bases). TRBV23-1 is an ORF, and what it does is uncertain. The V gene lost 2 bases and the J gene lost 7 bases, with 15 bases spanning the gap. The CDR3 is made up of 14 amino acids. The CDR3 DNA reads TGCGCCAGCAGTCAACAATCCAGGGTTAGGGAGCAGTACTTC. This gives the protein CASSQQSRVREQYF.

This rearrangement joins TRBV5-1 to TRBJ2-6, with a weak D call TRBD1 (5 bases). The CDR3 has 15 residues. Germline assignment: CDR1 SGHRS and CDR2 YFSETQ. Trimming pared 0 bases from V and 3 bases from J, leaving 7 bases between. Written as DNA, the CDR3 is TGCGCCAGCAGCTTGGTTCAGGGTGGGGCCAACGTCCTGACTTTC. Its translation: CASSLVQGGANVLTF.

Only one count was recorded for this clone. The DNA of the CDR3 is TGCGCCAGCAGCTATTACAGGGTTTCGGTCTACGAGCAGTACTTC. Its translation is CASSYYRVSVYEQYF. The chain couples TRBV4-3 to TRBJ2-7; tentative D call: TRBD1 (6 bases). CDR1 LGHNA and CDR2 YSLEER come from the germline V gene. Trimming shortened V by 5 bases and J by 3 bases, and 17 bases separated the two germline ends. CDR3 size: 15 residues.

This sequence joins TRBV27 and TRBJ2-5, with a tentative D call TRBD2 (5 bases). This CDR3 is built from 13 residues. The ends were cut back, 4 bases at V and 0 bases at J, with 6 bases in the middle. Germline-derived CDR1 and CDR2 are MNHEY and SMNVEV (reference sequence). CDR3: CASSSTNQETQYF. The DNA of the CDR3 is TGTGCCAGCAGTTCGACTAACCAAGAGACCCAGTACTTC.

This clone occurred once. The chain is built from TRBV27 and TRBJ2-7, with 10 positions matching TRBD2. Germline CDR1 reads MNHEY; CDR2 reads SMNVEV (reference sequence). V trimming: 8 bases; J trimming: 1 base; junction bases outside the gene matches: 5. The CDR3 extends over 14 amino acids. Here the CDR3 DNA reads TGTGCCAGCTCTGGTAGCGGGGGGTCCTACGAGCAGTACTTC. This codes for CASSGSGGSYEQYF.

Points on this clone: The sample has other DNA sequences that encode this CDR3 too. The rearrangement links TRBV10-2 to TRBJ1-5; D may be TRBD1 (5 bases). Trimming took 0 bases from V and 2 from J, leaving 5 bases between them. The CDR3 runs 14 residues. From germline, CDR1 is WSHSY and CDR2 SAAADI. The chain's CDR3 is CASSESGGNQPQHF. CDR3 coding DNA: TGCGCCAGCAGTGAGTCGGGGGGCAATCAGCCCCAGCATTTT.

The V call is TRBV7-9, the J call TRBJ1-1, with 7 bases identical to TRBD1. The CDR3 length is 14 residues. The ends lost 1 base at V and 4 bases at J; junction bases unmatched: 3. Germline V lookup: CDR1 SEHNR, CDR2 FQNEAQ (reference sequence). CDR3 sequence: CASSLEGGVTEAFF. DNA for the CDR3: TGTGCCAGCAGCTTAGAAGGGGGCGTCACTGAAGCTTTCTTT.

The V and J genes are TRBV7-3 and TRBJ2-2, with D tentatively TRBD1 or TRBD2 (5 bases each). V lost 6 bases to trimming and J lost 5 bases, with 13 bases between them. CDR1 is SGHTA, CDR2 FQGTGA, per germline. The CDR3 spans 14 residues. The CDR3 loop is CASRRTRGTGELFF. CDR3 bases: TGTGCCAGCAGAAGAACTAGGGGTACCGGGGAGCTGTTTTTT.

This clone was seen once. The V gene is TRBV5-6, the J gene TRBJ2-7, with 10 positions matching TRBD2. The CDR3 runs to 19 residues. Germline values: CDR1 SGHDT, CDR2 YYEEEE. V was clipped by 4 bases and J by 1 base; unmatched bases: 17. The CDR3 loop reads CASSLPRGLAGAKSYEQYF. The CDR3 DNA reads TGTGCCAGCAGCCTACCCAGGGGTCTAGCGGGGGCCAAATCCTACGAGCAGTACTTC.

This sequence joins TRBV5-1 and TRBJ2-1; 12 bases agree with TRBD2. Per germline, CDR1 SGHRS and CDR2 YFSETQ. The CDR3 spans 19 residues. The V segment lost 2 bases and the J segment 2 bases; nucleotides outside the gene matches: 11. The CDR3 bases are TGCGCCAGCAGCTTTCCCAGATTGAGACTAGCGGGGGCCTACAATGAGCAGTTCTTC. Protein sequence: CASSFPRLRLAGAYNEQFF. Drawing the rest from reference TRBV5-1 and TRBJ2-1, the complete variable domain is KAGVTQTPRYLIKTRGQQVTLSCSPISGHRSVSWYQQTPGQGLQFLFEYFSETQRNKGNFPGRFSGRQFSNSRSEMNVSTLELGDSALYLCASSFPRLRLAGAYNEQFFGPGTRLTVL.

On this clone: In the same sample, other DNA sequences code for this CDR3. The rearrangement links TRBV28 to TRBJ1-4; D unresolved. V gave up 5 bases and J gave up 8 bases, with 6 bases separating them. The CDR3 loop spans 11 amino acids. Germline V gene sequence: CDR1 MDHEN, CDR2 SYDVKM. For the CDR3, the DNA is TGTGCCAGCAGTCTCGTAGAAAAACTGTTTTTT. It is translated as CASSLVEKLFF.

The chain combines TRBV18 with TRBJ1-1; D uncertain. Trimming cost V 2 bases and J 0 bases, with 13 bases left between them. In germline, CDR1 is KGHSH, CDR2 LQKENI. There are 16 residues in the CDR3. The CDR3 nucleotides are TGTGCCAGCTCACCAAGGATGAGGGAGGTGAACACTGAAGCTTTCTTT. The encoded protein is CASSPRMREVNTEAFF.

The chain recombines TRBV7-9 with TRBJ1-1; no firm D call. CDR1 and CDR2 from the germline V gene are SEHNR and FQNEAQ (reference sequence). V dropped 6 bases and J dropped 5 bases, with 16 bases sitting between them. CDR3 size: 14 residues. CDR3 nucleotide sequence: TGTGCCAGCAGTGAGACCGTCCAAGGGACTGAAGCTTTCTTT. Its translation is CASSETVQGTEAFF.

The chain links TRBV5-1 to TRBJ1-6; D gene ambiguous. Trimming removed 4 bases at V and 9 bases at J, with 14 bases between. Germline assignment: CDR1 SGHRS and CDR2 YFSETQ. The CDR3 consists of 14 residues. This CDR3 is CASSPGVLASPLHF. As DNA, the CDR3 is TGCGCCAGCAGCCCGGGTGTCCTGGCTTCACCCCTCCACTTT.

The chain joins TRBV4-3 to TRBJ2-5, with 9 bases that match TRBD2. The length of the CDR3 is 16 residues. J lost 5 bases, V lost 0 bases, and 7 bases had no gene match. Germline-derived CDR1 and CDR2 are LGHNA and YSLEER. The CDR3 loop reads CASSQEREGRWETQYF. The CDR3 coding sequence is TGCGCCAGCAGCCAAGAGCGGGAGGGCCGCTGGGAGACCCAGTACTTC.

CDR3 in DNA: TGTGCCAGCAGCTCTCGATCGGGGCTGCACTTCTACGAGCAGTACTTC. The encoded protein is CASSSRSGLHFYEQYF. The chain couples TRBV27 to TRBJ2-7; the D gene could be TRBD1 or TRBD2 (5 bases each). This CDR3 comprises 16 residues. V lost 6 bases and J 3 bases, leaving 21 bases between the germline ends. Germline CDR1 and CDR2: MNHEY and SMNVEV (reference sequence).

The count of this clone is one. The chain uses TRBV7-2 and TRBJ2-7; possibly TRBD1 for D (6 bases). Germline CDR1 and CDR2: SGHTA and FQGNSA. CDR3 length: 14 residues. V lost 5 bases, J lost 0 bases, and 11 bases lay in between. The CDR3 spells CASSQRQASYEQYF. CDR3 bases: TGTGCCAGCAGCCAGAGACAGGCCTCCTACGAGCAGTACTTC.

This clone was recorded only once. V and J are TRBV5-1 and TRBJ2-1; 7 positions agree with TRBD1. Germline values: CDR1 SGHRS, CDR2 YFSETQ. With 7 bases clipped from V and 4 bases from J, the junction kept 11 bases outside the gene matches. This CDR3 has 15 residues. This chain's CDR3 is CASGEGDSRYNEQFF. As DNA, the CDR3 is TGCGCCAGCGGAGAGGGGGACAGCCGTTACAATGAGCAGTTCTTC.

The rearrangement links TRBV11-2 to TRBJ2-2; 7 positions match TRBD1. Germline-derived CDR1 and CDR2 are SGHAT and FQNNGV. J was trimmed by 2 bases and V by 6 bases; bases with no gene match: 9. This CDR3 is built from 16 residues. The CDR3 loop is CASRRYGTVNTGELFF. The DNA of the CDR3 is TGTGCCAGCAGACGATACGGGACAGTTAACACCGGGGAGCTGTTTTTT.

In its sample, this clone was seen once. The rearrangement uses TRBV7-2 and TRBJ2-7; 8 positions agree with TRBD2. The V and J ends lost 1 base and 6 bases, in that order; junction bases with no gene match: 11. The CDR3 is made up of 16 amino acids. CDR1 is SGHTA and CDR2 is FQGNSA in the germline V gene. CDR3 nucleotide sequence: TGTGCCAGCAGCTTAGGCCCCCAGCGGGAGCGGGGCGAGCAGTACTTC. As protein: CASSLGPQRERGEQYF.

The chain employs TRBV5-6 and TRBJ1-6; D gene ambiguous. Trimming took off 2 bases at V and 3 bases at J, with 15 bases between the two ends. Germline V gives CDR1 SGHDT, CDR2 YYEEEE. There are 17 residues in the CDR3. CDR3 bases: TGTGCCAGCAGCTTCTTGTTGGTGGCAGGCTATAATTCACCCCTCCACTTT. Translated, it gives CASSFLLVAGYNSPLHF. Full variable domain (outside the CDR3, taken from reference TRBV5-6 and TRBJ1-6): DAGVTQSPTHLIKTRGQQVTLRCSPKSGHDTVSWYQQALGQGPQFIFQYYEEEERQRGNFPDRFSGHQFPNYSSELNVNALLLGDSALYLCASSFLLVAGYNSPLHFGNGTRLTVT.

This chain joins TRBV10-3 and TRBJ2-7; 8 bases line up with TRBD1. Per the germline V gene, CDR1 is ENHRY and CDR2 is SYGVKD. CDR3 length: 13 residues. V shed 5 bases and J 2 bases; nucleotides not matched to a gene: 2. The CDR3 loop is CAISPQGAYEQYF. CDR3 nucleotides: TGTGCCATCAGTCCACAGGGGGCCTACGAGCAGTACTTC.

The gene calls are TRBV4-2 and TRBJ2-2; 9 nucleotides align to TRBD1. Looked up from germline, CDR1 is LGHNA and CDR2 is YNFKEQ. Germline trimming cut 5 bases from V and 6 bases from J; bases unmatched to any gene: 13. This CDR3 has 17 amino acids. CDR3 in amino acids: CASSAQEGTGTPGELFF. CDR3 DNA: TGTGCCAGCAGCGCGCAAGAGGGGACAGGGACGCCCGGGGAGCTGTTTTTT.

Note on this clone: In the same sample, other DNA sequences code for this CDR3. The chain links TRBV7-2 to TRBJ1-3, with no clear D. Trimming shortened V by 1 base and J by 4 bases, and 5 bases separated the two germline ends. Germline V gene lookup returns CDR1 SGHTA and CDR2 FQGNSA. This CDR3 contains 13 residues. DNA for the CDR3: TGTGCCAGCAGCTTAGTTGGGGGAAACACCATATATTTT. As protein: CASSLVGGNTIYF.

The chain combines TRBV29-1 with TRBJ1-2; D not resolved. V was shortened by 6 bases and J by 0 bases, with 11 bases between the two germline ends. CDR1 SQVTM and CDR2 ANQGSEA come from the germline V gene. This CDR3 has 13 amino acids. The CDR3 bases are TGCAGCGTCCCTACCGGGGCTAACTATGGCTACACCTTC. Its translation is CSVPTGANYGYTF.

V gene TRBV6-1 combines with J gene TRBJ1-6; D gene unclear. CDR3 length: 17 residues. The germline V gene encodes CDR1 MNHNS and CDR2 SASEGT. V dropped 7 bases and J dropped 6 bases, with 22 bases sitting between them. The CDR3 is CASTEADALGTNSPLHF. The DNA for the CDR3 is TGTGCCAGCACTGAGGCGGACGCTCTGGGCACTAATTCACCCCTCCACTTT.

The chain is built from TRBV29-1 and TRBJ1-2; possible D gene TRBD1, 6 bases. From germline, CDR1 is SQVTM and CDR2 ANQGSEA. The CDR3 totals 15 residues. V dropped 1 base and J dropped 3 bases, with 15 bases sitting between them. The CDR3 DNA reads TGCAGCGTTGAAGGAACGGGACAAACGTACTATGGCTACACCTTC. Amino acid sequence: CSVEGTGQTYYGYTF. The entire variable domain, with the rest obtained from reference TRBV29-1 and TRBJ1-2, is as follows: SAVISQKPSRDICQRGTSLTIQCQVDSQVTMMFWYRQQPGQSLTLIATANQGSEATYESGFVIDKFPISRPNLTFSTLTVSNMSPEDSSIYLCSVEGTGQTYYGYTFGSGTRLTVV.

This clone was found once. J is TRBJ2-7 and V is TRBV6-6; TRBD1 or TRBD2 may be the D gene (5 bases each). There are 15 residues in the CDR3. With 5 bases removed from V and 2 bases from J, the gap between germline ends came to 16 bases. Germline V gene lookup returns CDR1 MNHNY and CDR2 SVGAGI (reference sequence). The CDR3: CASSPSIGAPYEQYF. The CDR3 region has the DNA TGTGCCAGCAGTCCCTCAATCGGGGCCCCCTACGAGCAGTACTTC.

This clone occurred a few times. Additional DNA sequences in this sample encode the identical CDR3. J is TRBJ1-1 and V is TRBV18; no clear D. CDR1 is KGHSH and CDR2 is LQKENI in the germline V gene. Trimming took 3 bases from V and 0 from J, leaving 8 bases between them. There are 14 residues in the CDR3. The CDR3 loop is CASSPGRMNTEAFF. In DNA, the CDR3 is TGTGCCAGCTCACCGGGGAGGATGAACACTGAAGCTTTCTTT.